This record covers a single T cell receptor beta chain. The antigen is not known. The sampling schedule covered blood at baseline, cycle 4 day 1, and cycle 7 day 1. This specimen belongs to a study of OX40 agonist ivuxolimab in advanced cancers. As for the study in general: With ivuxolimab, an agonistic anti-OX40 (CD134) antibody, patients were treated. General study results and limits: CD4+ and CD8+ T cells in blood underwent clonal expansion by week 6 at 0.1 to 3.0 mg/kg.

Clones were sequenced by immunoSEQ multiplex PCR, and TCRdb holds only the in-frame ones, with some missing. The sample includes fewer than 65,000 clones, roughly nine tenths of them seen just once. Trimming removed 1 base from V and 4 bases from J, with 8 bases in between. There are 13 residues in the CDR3. CDR1 and CDR2 (germline): SGHNT, YYREEE (reference sequence). The sequenced sample was CD4+ or CD8+ T cells sorted from blood, obtained in a trial of the OX40 agonist ivuxolimab. The chain employs TRBV5-4 and TRBJ1-1, with D uncertain. This sequence originates from an adult with an advanced solid tumor such as melanoma, head and neck, liver or kidney cancer. CDR3 nucleotides: TGTGCCAGCAGCTTGCAACGAGGCACTGAAGCTTTCTTT. Amino acid sequence: CASSLQRGTEAFF. The whole variable domain, filled in from reference TRBV5-4 and TRBJ1-1, reads ETGVTQSPTHLIKTRGQQVTLRCSSQSGHNTVSWYQQALGQGPQFIFQYYREEENGRGNFPPRFSGLQFPNYSSELNVNALELDDSALYLCASSLQRGTEAFFGQGTRLTVV.